These 25 T cell receptor beta chains originate from one sample sequenced in a study of T cell responses to AZD1222 COVID-19 vaccine. This table comes from immunoSEQ multiplex PCR, and its TCRdb copy is limited to in-frame clones, with some not included. The sample has 100,000 to 150,000 clones; around 92% are singletons. The source material was peripheral blood, sampled 28 days after the second AZD1222 dose. Receptors were obtained from an adult who received the AZD1222 COVID-19 vaccine.

The chain has TRBV5-1 and TRBJ2-3, with 10 bases identical to TRBD1. The V gene end was trimmed by 3 bases and the J gene end by 5 bases; junction bases not matched to a gene: 12. This CDR3 comprises 17 residues. Germline V gives CDR1 SGHRS, CDR2 YFSETQ. The CDR3 nucleotides are TGCGCCAGCAGCTCTGCGACAGGGGGCGCAAGGATAGATACGCAGTATTTT. Amino acid sequence: CASSSATGGARIDTQYF.

The chain links TRBV5-5 to TRBJ1-3, with D possibly being TRBD1 (5 bases). Trimming shortened V by 7 bases and J by 0 bases, and 11 bases separated the two germline ends. The CDR3 sequence is 14 residues long. Germline CDR1 is SGHKS and CDR2 is YYEKEE (reference sequence). CDR3 protein: CASGTGGSGNTIYF. The CDR3 bases are TGTGCCAGCGGGACCGGGGGCTCTGGAAACACCATATATTTT.

This chain connects TRBV7-8 to TRBJ1-1, with a possible D match to TRBD1 (5 bases). Germline V gives CDR1 SGHVS, CDR2 FQNEAQ. Deletions cut 1 base from V and 3 bases from J, with 9 bases between. This CDR3 comprises 14 residues. In DNA, the CDR3 is TGTGCCAGCAGCTTAGGACAGTCCGACACTGAAGCTTTCTTT. Its protein is CASSLGQSDTEAFF.

The chain combines TRBV2 with TRBJ1-2, with 9 bases fitting TRBD1. The CDR3 consists of 13 residues. J lost 7 bases, V lost 9 bases, and 9 bases had no gene match. Germline assignment: CDR1 SNHLY and CDR2 FYNNEI. The CDR3 here is CASNRDREGGYTF. CDR3 DNA sequence: TGTGCCAGTAATCGGGACAGGGAGGGTGGCTACACCTTC. The full variable domain, its missing parts supplied by reference TRBV2 and TRBJ1-2, is EPEVTQTPSHQVTQMGQEVILRCVPISNHLYFYWYRQILGQKVEFLVSFYNNEISEKSEIFDDQFSVERPDGSNFTLKIRSTKLEDSAMYFCASNRDREGGYTFGSGTRLTVV.

V and J are TRBV30 and TRBJ1-6; tentative D call: TRBD1 (5 bases). Trimming took off 6 bases at V and 8 bases at J, with 20 bases between the two ends. Germline CDR1 reads GTSNPN; CDR2 reads SVGIG (reference sequence). The CDR3 has 15 amino acids. The CDR3 is CACLPGLMMDSPLHF. In DNA, the CDR3 is TGTGCCTGCCTACCGGGACTCATGATGGATTCACCCCTCCACTTT.

The chain has TRBV11-3 and TRBJ1-2, with D perhaps matching TRBD1 (5 bases). Trimming left V 1 base short and J 5 bases short, with 8 bases between. The length of the CDR3 is 13 residues. Germline CDR1 reads SGHNT; CDR2 reads YENEEA. CDR3 protein: CASSLVGDYGYTF. In nucleotides, the CDR3 is TGTGCCAGCAGCTTAGTAGGGGATTATGGCTACACCTTC.

The chain links TRBV3-1 (or the pseudogene TRBV3-2) to TRBJ1-5, with 11 bases aligning to TRBD1. CDR3 length equals 16 residues. Germline loops: CDR1 LGHDT, CDR2 YNNKEL (reference sequence). J lost 3 bases, V lost 3 bases, and 4 bases had no gene match. CDR3 residues: CASSQRTGGPNQPQHF. In DNA, the CDR3 is TGTGCCAGCAGCCAGAGGACAGGGGGCCCCAATCAGCCCCAGCATTTT.

V usage is TRBV7-2 and J usage is TRBJ1-5; 8 bases align to TRBD1. The CDR3 has 15 amino acids. Germline V lookup: CDR1 SGHTA, CDR2 FQGNSA. The junction had 4 bases not matched to a gene; V was cut back by 4 bases and J by 2 bases. The CDR3 region has the DNA TGTGCCAGCAGCTCACAGGGGGTCGGCAATCAGCCCCAGCATTTT. Translated: CASSSQGVGNQPQHF.

On this clone itself: Distinct nucleotide sequences in the sample also encode this CDR3. This sequence joins TRBV6-5 and TRBJ2-1; 8 positions match TRBD1. This CDR3 has 12 residues. Trimming took 5 bases from V and 8 from J; bases not matched to a gene: 2. The germline gives CDR1 MNHEY, CDR2 SVGAGI. CDR3 DNA sequence: TGTGCCAGCAGTCCGACAGGGGATGAGCAGTTCTTC. Residues: CASSPTGDEQFF.

This CDR3 is CASSPVAEEGAFF. CDR3 bases: TGTGCCAGCTCCCCTGTTGCAGAGGAGGGAGCTTTCTTT. This chain connects TRBV18 to TRBJ1-1; D not resolved. V was cut by 6 bases and J by 10 bases, with 18 bases left in between. CDR3 length equals 13 residues. Germline values: CDR1 KGHSH, CDR2 LQKENI.

The chain recombines TRBV7-2 with TRBJ2-1, with 9 bases lining up with TRBD2. CDR1 is SGHTA, CDR2 FQGNSA, per germline. V shed 2 bases and J 10 bases; nucleotides not matched to a gene: 6. The CDR3 is made up of 14 amino acids. CDR3 DNA sequence: TGTGCCAGCAGCTTACAGGGACTAGCTTCCGAGCAGTTCTTC. Protein sequence: CASSLQGLASEQFF.

This clone showed up just a few times. The chain couples TRBV6-1 to TRBJ1-5, with D perhaps matching TRBD1 (5 bases). Trimming removed 0 bases at V and 4 bases at J, with 10 bases between. The germline CDR1 and CDR2 sequences are MNHNS and SASEGT. The CDR3 is made up of 15 amino acids. The CDR3 nucleotides read TGTGCCAGCAGTGAAGCGCGGGACGGTAATCAGCCCCAGCATTTT. Protein sequence: CASSEARDGNQPQHF.

V usage is TRBV11-1 and J usage is TRBJ1-1, with D perhaps matching TRBD1 (5 bases). The CDR3 contains 16 residues. Trimming cost V 1 base and J 1 base, with 13 bases left between them. CDR1 and CDR2 (germline): SGHAT, FQDESV (reference sequence). In DNA form, the CDR3 reads TGTGCCAGCAGCTTAGGCTCCGGGACGGCGAACACTGAAGCTTTCTTT. It is translated as CASSLGSGTANTEAFF.

V is TRBV6-1 and J is TRBJ2-7; D remains unclear. Germline CDR1 MNHNS, CDR2 SASEGT. V was clipped by 0 bases and J by 1 base, with 7 bases between them. The CDR3 has 14 residues. Here the CDR3 DNA reads TGTGCCAGCAGTGAAGCGGGCCAATCCTACGAGCAGTACTTC. Protein: CASSEAGQSYEQYF.

The rearrangement uses TRBV6-5 and TRBJ1-1; the D is unclear. The CDR3 contains 13 residues. In germline, CDR1 is MNHEY, CDR2 SVGAGI. V was trimmed by 6 bases and J by 9 bases, leaving 17 bases between them. CDR3 bases: TGTGCCAGCAGGCCCCCTGGGCCGTATAAAGCTTTCTTT. This codes for CASRPPGPYKAFF.

This chain uses TRBV7-3 with TRBJ1-6, with unresolved D. The CDR3 is 15 residues long. Germline values: CDR1 SGHTA, CDR2 FQGTGA. Trimming removed 4 bases from V and 4 bases from J, with 11 bases in between. CDR3 protein: CASSSGVGYNSPLHF. In DNA form, the CDR3 reads TGTGCCAGCAGCTCCGGGGTGGGTTATAATTCACCCCTCCACTTT.

V and J are TRBV29-1 and TRBJ1-1; D unresolved. Germline V lookup: CDR1 SQVTM, CDR2 ANQGSEA. V lost 6 bases and J lost 3, with 5 bases in between. This CDR3 contains 10 residues. CDR3 sequence reads: CSVLDTEAFF. CDR3 bases: TGCAGCGTCTTGGACACTGAAGCTTTCTTT.

The chain employs TRBV7-2 and TRBJ1-3, with D tentatively TRBD1 (6 bases). Per germline, CDR1 SGHTA and CDR2 FQGNSA. V lost 1 base to trimming and J lost 0 bases, with 13 bases between them. This CDR3 is 17 amino acids long. CDR3 coding DNA: TGTGCCAGCAGCTTAGTGGGGGCAGGCAGCTCTGGAAACACCATATATTTT. Amino acids: CASSLVGAGSSGNTIYF.

The chain recombines TRBV5-4 with TRBJ2-5, with D perhaps TRBD1 (5 bases). Per the germline V gene, CDR1 is SGHNT and CDR2 is YYREEE (reference sequence). This CDR3 spans 15 amino acids. The germline V and J ends were trimmed by 0 bases and 1 base, with 10 bases remaining between them. The CDR3 DNA is TGTGCCAGCAGCTTGGACCAGGGCTCCCAAGAGACCCAGTACTTC. Its protein is CASSLDQGSQETQYF. The full variable domain, its missing parts supplied by reference TRBV5-4 and TRBJ2-5, is ETGVTQSPTHLIKTRGQQVTLRCSSQSGHNTVSWYQQALGQGPQFIFQYYREEENGRGNFPPRFSGLQFPNYSSELNVNALELDDSALYLCASSLDQGSQETQYFGPGTRLLVL.

This chain connects TRBV6-2 or TRBV6-3 to TRBJ2-7; D not resolved. V lost 4 bases and J lost 4, with 5 bases in between. Germline V gene lookup returns CDR1 MNHEY and CDR2 SVGEGT. This CDR3 has 11 amino acids. As DNA, the CDR3 is TGTGCCAGCAGTTCCTTTTACGAGCAGTACGTC. Residues: CASSSFYEQYV.

J is TRBJ1-1 and V is TRBV19; 8 bases are a match to TRBD1. The CDR3 length is 13 residues. The J segment lost 1 base and the V segment lost 8 bases, leaving 3 bases of the junction unmatched. Germline CDR1 is LNHDA and CDR2 is SQIVND (reference sequence). Here the CDR3 reads CASFDRGNTEAFF. The CDR3 nucleotides read TGTGCCAGTTTCGACAGGGGGAACACTGAAGCTTTCTTT.

There are a few counts of this clone. The chain couples TRBV11-2 to TRBJ1-1, with D unclear. Trimming took 3 bases from V and 3 from J, leaving 8 bases between them. CDR1 and CDR2 (germline): SGHAT, FQNNGV. CDR3 length: 13 amino acids. CDR3 DNA sequence: TGTGCCAGCAGCTTTCTAAGGGACACTGAAGCTTTCTTT. Amino acid sequence: CASSFLRDTEAFF.

The chain employs TRBV19 and TRBJ1-1, with no clear D. This CDR3 region has 13 residues. Deletions cut 5 bases from V and 2 bases from J, with 9 bases between. CDR1 and CDR2 from the germline V gene are LNHDA and SQIVND (reference sequence). CDR3 loop: CASSVDTNTEAFF. The DNA of the CDR3 is TGTGCCAGTAGTGTCGACACAAACACTGAAGCTTTCTTT.

This clone came up once. The chain carries TRBV5-4 and TRBJ1-5; a weak D match, TRBD1 (5 bases). Trimming stripped 4 bases from V and 3 bases from J, with 11 bases between. There are 14 residues in the CDR3. CDR1 is SGHNT, CDR2 YYREEE, per germline (reference sequence). The CDR3 region is CASSLGGVNQPQHF. The CDR3 bases are TGTGCCAGCAGCCTGGGGGGAGTCAATCAGCCCCAGCATTTT.

The chain couples TRBV2 to TRBJ1-5, with no clear D. V was shortened by 4 bases and J by 4 bases, with 11 bases between the two germline ends. Germline CDR1 is SNHLY and CDR2 is FYNNEI. The length of the CDR3 is 14 residues. Here the CDR3 reads CASSAGRGNQPQHF. The DNA of the CDR3 is TGTGCCAGCAGTGCTGGCAGAGGGAATCAGCCCCAGCATTTT.